This TCR beta chain was sequenced in a study of beta chain features in type 1 diabetes. Staining for CD45RO/CCR7/CD25/CD127/CD95/CD27 allowed sorting of CD4+ naive, central memory, regulatory and stem cell-like memory cells. What was sequenced were expressed TCRB transcripts, since all of the isolated RNA had been reverse transcribed. Sequenced by immunoSEQ multiplex PCR; TCRdb stores in-frame clones only, minus some. The table includes fewer than 200,000 clones, 10% detected once. Study-level results: Naive, central memory and Treg TCRB repertoires seemed to resemble each other more closely in patients than they did in healthy donors. No resolution was reached here on whether HLA type influences TCRB rearrangement. Insertions were fewer and deletions more numerous at VDJ junctions in type 1 diabetes patients. Shorter TCRB CDR3s, moderately but significantly so, were found in Type 1 diabetes patients in all four CD4+ subsets.

The CDR3 spans 14 residues. V shed 2 bases and J 7 bases; nucleotides not matched to a gene: 5. Per the germline V gene, CDR1 is KGHSH and CDR2 is LQKENI. Note on this clone: What it binds is not known.

The source material was central memory CD4+ T cells from blood. The receptor's source is a man aged 30 to 45 with type 1 diabetes. The V gene is TRBV18, the J gene TRBJ2-1; 7 nucleotides align to TRBD2. CDR3 DNA sequence: TGTGCCAGCTCACCATCGCTAGCGGATAATGAGCAGTTCTTC. Translated: CASSPSLADNEQFF.